A selection of T cell receptor beta chains follows, all from one sample in a study of beta chain features in type 1 diabetes. Sequencing used immunoSEQ multiplex PCR; TCRdb keeps in-frame clones, though not all of them. The sample records about 410,000 clones, over 11% being singletons. The sample comprised naive CD4+ T cells from blood. The receptors originated from a man aged 25 to 45 in good health. Both conserved end residues are trimmed from each CDR3.

CDR3 length: 11
J gene: TRBJ2-5
V gene: TRBV7-2
CDR3 protein: ASSLGLAATQY

CDR3 length: 14
J gene: TRBJ2-3
V gene: TRBV11-2
CDR3 protein: ASSHSPKPSTDTQY

CDR3 length: 11
J gene: TRBJ1-3
V gene: TRBV30
CDR3 protein: ACPRPTADTIY

CDR3 length: 12
J gene: .
V gene: TRBV10-1
CDR3 protein: ASSEGGTTYEQY

CDR3 length: 11
J gene: TRBJ2-3
V gene: TRBV7-2
CDR3 protein: ASSRGAGGSQY

CDR3 length: 13
J gene: TRBJ2-1
V gene: TRBV5-1
CDR3 protein: ASSLAGQPYNEQF

CDR3 length: 12
J gene: TRBJ1-1
V gene: TRBV29-1
CDR3 protein: SVGGAGVNTEAF

CDR3 length: 10
J gene: TRBJ2-5
V gene: TRBV5-1
CDR3 protein: ASSLHRETQY

CDR3 length: 13
J gene: TRBJ2-3
V gene: TRBV5-1
CDR3 protein: ASSPGHVGTDTQY

CDR3 length: 14
J gene: TRBJ2-7
V gene: TRBV7-6
CDR3 protein: ASSLVLSGGSYEQY

CDR3 length: 8
J gene: TRBJ1-1
V gene: TRBV7-9
CDR3 protein: ASSGIEAF

CDR3 length: 13
J gene: TRBJ2-7
V gene: TRBV7-2
CDR3 protein: ASSTRLAVNYEQY

CDR3 length: 14
J gene: TRBJ1-3
V gene: TRBV9
CDR3 protein: ASSVAPAASGNTIY

CDR3 length: 10
J gene: TRBJ1-1
V gene: TRBV11-2
CDR3 protein: ASSLQSYEAF

CDR3 length: 14
J gene: TRBJ2-5
V gene: TRBV7-8
CDR3 protein: ASSLVPAGVQETQY

CDR3 length: 14
J gene: TRBJ1-5
V gene: TRBV23-1
CDR3 protein: ASSHSVQGISQPQH

CDR3 length: 12
J gene: TRBJ1-2
V gene: TRBV11-2
CDR3 protein: ASSSVSGDYGYT

CDR3 length: 12
J gene: TRBJ1-2
V gene: TRBV19
CDR3 protein: ASSIDRGLDGYT

CDR3 length: 13
J gene: TRBJ2-3
V gene: TRBV6-5
CDR3 protein: ASSRLAGDTDTQY

CDR3 length: 12
J gene: TRBJ1-1
V gene: TRBV7-2
CDR3 protein: ASSADRLNTEAF

CDR3 length: 14
J gene: TRBJ1-4
V gene: TRBV2
CDR3 protein: ASSEIILAVGEKLF

CDR3 length: 11
J gene: TRBJ1-3
V gene: TRBV4-1
CDR3 protein: ASSGYTGNTIY

CDR3 length: 12
J gene: TRBJ1-6
V gene: TRBV25-1
CDR3 protein: ASSEFGGNSPLH

CDR3 length: 10
J gene: TRBJ2-5
V gene: TRBV4-1
CDR3 protein: ASSHHLQAQY

CDR3 length: 10
J gene: TRBJ1-2
V gene: TRBV7-9
CDR3 protein: ASSSTNYGYT

CDR3 length: 9
J gene: TRBJ2-1
V gene: TRBV19
CDR3 protein: ASSIADLQF

CDR3 length: 12
J gene: TRBJ1-1
V gene: TRBV15
CDR3 protein: ATSRPGQLTEAF